Each of the 8 T cell receptor beta chains below was sequenced from the same sample in a study of spatial heterogeneity in lung cancer. Broader study findings: Tumors with more nonsynonymous mutations had more expanded intratumoral alpha and beta TCRs.

The time point was: sample taken at primary tumor resection. What these receptors recognize is not known. TCRdb called the 5' RACE reads again in MiXCR, with one record for every CDR3 protein. The sample includes 4,000 to 5,000 distinct CDR3 sequences, around 13% of them seen just once. The sample here was lung tumor tissue, taken at surgery. The receptors were gathered from a female donor with early-stage non-small cell lung cancer.

This clonotype is termed medium-sized. The V gene is TRBV3-1, the J gene TRBJ1-2; D gene uncertain. The CDR3 has 11 residues. Trimming took off 4 bases at V and 8 bases at J, with 8 bases between the two ends. CDR1 and CDR2 (germline): LGHDT, YNNKEL (reference sequence). In DNA, the CDR3 is TGTGCCAGCAGCCGGGAAAAGGGCTACACCTTC. This sequence encodes CASSREKGYTF.

The V and J genes are TRBV7-9 and TRBJ2-3; D is possibly TRBD2 (5 bases). The CDR3 totals 12 residues. The germline V and J ends were trimmed by 6 bases and 11 bases, with 15 bases remaining between them. CDR1 is SEHNR and CDR2 is FQNEAQ in the germline V gene (reference sequence). CDR3 sequence reads: CASSSDSLEQYF. CDR3 nucleotides: TGTGCCAGCAGTTCGGACTCCCTGGAGCAGTATTTT.

This clonotype is labeled as medium-sized. This chain joins TRBV29-1 and TRBJ2-3, with TRBD1 matching 8 bases. The ends lost 4 bases at V and 5 bases at J; junction bases unmatched: 5. CDR1 is SQVTM, CDR2 ANQGSEA, per germline. The CDR3 spans 13 residues. In DNA, the CDR3 is TGCAGCGTTGGCAGGGGGCATTTAGATACGCAGTATTTT. It encodes CSVGRGHLDTQYF.

This clonotype came up a few times. The chain recombines TRBV2 with TRBJ1-5; 8 nucleotides agree with TRBD1. This CDR3 spans 14 amino acids. The germline gives CDR1 SNHLY, CDR2 FYNNEI. Trimming at V came to 7 bases and at J to 3 bases, leaving 5 bases not matched to a gene. CDR3 region: CASNTDRVNQPQHF. The DNA of the CDR3 is TGTGCCAGCAATACGGACAGGGTCAATCAGCCCCAGCATTTT.

The J gene is TRBJ2-6, the V gene TRBV6-5; D is undetermined. Per the germline V gene, CDR1 is MNHEY and CDR2 is SVGAGI. V shed 6 bases and J shed 0 bases, with 15 bases lying between them. This CDR3 is built from 17 residues. CDR3: CASSHRRVASGANVLTF. The DNA for the CDR3 is TGTGCCAGCAGCCACCGCCGAGTAGCCTCTGGGGCCAACGTCCTGACTTTC.

This clonotype is labeled medium-sized (0.01 to 0.1%). This rearrangement joins TRBV28 to TRBJ2-7; D gene unclear. CDR1 and CDR2 from the germline V gene are MDHEN and SYDVKM. Trimming shortened V by 3 bases and J by 4 bases, and 4 bases separated the two germline ends. The CDR3 is 11 amino acids. The CDR3 protein is CASSLGYEQYF. The CDR3 nucleotides read TGTGCCAGCAGTTTGGGTTACGAGCAGTACTTC. The whole variable domain, filled in from reference TRBV28 and TRBJ2-7, reads DVKVTQSSRYLVKRTGEKVFLECVQDMDHENMFWYRQDPGLGLRLIYFSYDVKMKEKGDIPEGYSVSREKKERFSLILESASTNQTSMYLCASSLGYEQYFGPGTRLTVT.

This clonotype has ten or more counts. The J gene is TRBJ1-2, the V gene TRBV6-1, with a weak D call TRBD1 (6 bases). The CDR3 is made up of 13 amino acids. Germline CDR1 is MNHNS and CDR2 is SASEGT. Trimming took 7 bases from V and 8 from J, leaving 17 bases between them. CDR3 in DNA: TGTGCCAGCACCTTGACAGGCCAGCAGGGCTACACCTTC. Protein product: CASTLTGQQGYTF.

This clonotype is medium-sized by share. The chain's CDR3 is CASSFNTGELFF. The CDR3, as DNA: TGTGCCAGCAGTTTCAACACCGGGGAGCTGTTTTTT. The chain combines TRBV28 with TRBJ2-2; no firm D call. The CDR3 is 12 residues long. Germline assignment: CDR1 MDHEN and CDR2 SYDVKM. Deletions cut 3 bases from V and 2 bases from J, with 1 base between. The entire variable domain, with the rest obtained from reference TRBV28 and TRBJ2-2, is as follows: DVKVTQSSRYLVKRTGEKVFLECVQDMDHENMFWYRQDPGLGLRLIYFSYDVKMKEKGDIPEGYSVSREKKERFSLILESASTNQTSMYLCASSFNTGELFFGEGSRLTVL.